This T cell receptor beta chain appears in the sequencing data of a study of OX40 agonist ivuxolimab in advanced cancers. Overall study: Cohort: around 83% men, mean age 60, aged roughly 23 to 90. Three individuals attained partial responses, comprising one hepatocellular carcinoma case and two cutaneous melanoma cases. Study results and limitations: Dose levels from 0.1 to 3.0 mg/kg saw CD4+ and CD8+ blood T cells expand clonally by week 6.

Note on this clone: Its antigen is undetermined.

Data came from immunoSEQ multiplex PCR; TCRdb stores just in-frame clones and leaves some out. The data contain fewer than 85,000 clones, roughly four fifths of them seen just once; the ten biggest clones take up 5%. Trimming cost V 3 bases and J 0 bases, with 15 bases left between them. CDR3 size: 17 residues. The germline V gene has CDR1 KGHSH and CDR2 LQKENI. The chain employs TRBV18 and TRBJ2-1; the D is unclear. This TCR derives from an adult with an advanced solid tumor such as melanoma, head and neck, liver or kidney cancer. This specimen consisted of CD4+ or CD8+ T cells sorted from blood, obtained in a trial of the OX40 agonist ivuxolimab. CDR3 nucleotide sequence: TGTGCCAGCTCACCTCAGTCAAGCGCCTCCTCCTACAATGAGCAGTTCTTC. Translated: CASSPQSSASSYNEQFF.